These T cell receptor beta chains were read from a single sample in a study of blood T cell repertoires in COVID-19. Clones were read by immunoSEQ multiplex PCR, and TCRdb kept only the in-frame ones, dropping some. The data contain fewer than 80,000 clones, about three quarters of them singletons. The sequenced sample consisted of peripheral blood. Every receptor here comes from a human donor in a cohort sampled during active COVID-19. Both conserved end residues are part of each CDR3. The order of the fields is CDR3 length, clone size, J gene, V gene, D gene, CDR3 DNA, CDR3 protein. D genes are given only for firm matches. Only some rows state a clone size, as once, few, many or a class for expanded clones.

18,few,TRBJ1-3,TRBV7-8,TRBD1,TGTGCCAGCAGCAAACCTAGGGGGCAACAGGGAAGGGGAAACACCATATATTTT,CASSKPRGQQGRGNTIYF
16,NA,TRBJ2-1,TRBV3-1/TRBV3-2,NA,TGTGCCAGCAGCCGTTTGGTGGCGGGGTCCTACAATGAGCAGTTCTTC,CASSRLVAGSYNEQFF
14,NA,TRBJ2-1,TRBV5-1,NA,TGCGCCAGCACCTCGGGAGCTCTTTTGGGGGAGCAGTTCTTC,CASTSGALLGEQFF
16,NA,TRBJ1-4,TRBV7-8,NA,TGTGCCAGCTCGAGTCGAGCCCAGGGTGCTAATGAAAAACTGTTTTTT,CASSSRAQGANEKLFF
17,NA,TRBJ2-2,TRBV19,TRBD2,TGTGCCAGTAGTATGAGTGGGAGGGCGGGAGGCACCGGGGAGCTGTTTTTT,CASSMSGRAGGTGELFF
14,NA,TRBJ2-3,TRBV2,TRBD2,TGTGCCACCACACTAGCGACGAGCACAGATACGCAGTATTTT,CATTLATSTDTQYF
14,few,TRBJ1-1,TRBV5-1,TRBD1,TGCGCCAGCAGCTCGGACAGGGGGCAAACTGAAGCTTTCTTT,CASSSDRGQTEAFF
16,NA,TRBJ1-6,TRBV7-2,NA,TGTGCCAGCAGCCCACGGGGGGGAAGTAATAATTCACCCCTCCACTTT,CASSPRGGSNNSPLHF
13,NA,TRBJ1-4,TRBV14,NA,TGTGCCAGCAGCCAAGATACGCGACTGAAACTGTTTTTT,CASSQDTRLKLFF
14,NA,TRBJ2-6,TRBV5-1,NA,TGCGCCAGCAGAGCGGTCTCTGGGGCCAACGTCCTGACTTTC,CASRAVSGANVLTF
14,NA,TRBJ2-7,TRBV19,NA,TGTGCCAGTAGTATGGATAGGGGCTACTACGAGCAGTACTTC,CASSMDRGYYEQYF
16,NA,TRBJ2-3,TRBV5-1,NA,TGCGCCAGCAGCAAAGGGCTCCGGGGGAACACAGATACGCAGTATTTT,CASSKGLRGNTDTQYF
16,NA,TRBJ2-7,TRBV4-2,NA,TGTGCCAGCAGCCACGGGTTGGAGGGGAACTCCTACGAGCAGTACTTC,CASSHGLEGNSYEQYF
13,NA,TRBJ2-2,TRBV5-4,TRBD2,TGTGCCAGCAGCCGGGGGGTCGCCGGGGAGCTGTTTTTT,CASSRGVAGELFF
13,NA,TRBJ1-2,TRBV28,NA,TGTGCCAGCAGGCCGGGGAATATCTATGGCTACACCTTC,CASRPGNIYGYTF
14,NA,TRBJ1-2,TRBV6-5,TRBD1,TGTGCCAGCAAGCCGAGGGGGCGAAGTAATGGCTACACCTTC,CASKPRGRSNGYTF
15,NA,TRBJ1-1,TRBV2,NA,TGTGCCAGCAGTGTCCCGAAAGCGGGGAACACTGAAGCTTTCTTT,CASSVPKAGNTEAFF
15,NA,TRBJ2-2,TRBV5-1,NA,TGCGCCAGCAGCTTGAATCAGGGTGGCACCGGGGAGCTGTTTTTT,CASSLNQGGTGELFF
14,NA,TRBJ2-1,TRBV5-1,TRBD2,TGCGCCAGCAGCTTGGCCGGGGGGAACAATGAGCAGTTCTTC,CASSLAGGNNEQFF
15,NA,TRBJ1-2,TRBV5-5,NA,TGTGCCAGCAGCCCCACACGCGGGGGGGTGGACGGCTACACCTTC,CASSPTRGGVDGYTF
15,NA,TRBJ2-1,TRBV5-1,TRBD2,TGCGCCAGCAGCCTCCCTAGCGGGGGAGGGGATGAGCAGTTCTTC,CASSLPSGGGDEQFF
16,NA,TRBJ1-6,TRBV7-8,TRBD1,TGTGCCAGCAGCTTAAGGGCCGGGACAGCGAATTCACCCCTCCACTTT,CASSLRAGTANSPLHF
15,NA,TRBJ2-5,TRBV27,NA,TGTGCCAGCAGCCAGGCTAGCTCAAACAAGGAGACCCAGTACTTC,CASSQASSNKETQYF
17,NA,TRBJ1-1,TRBV27,NA,TGTGCCAGCAGTCCTCTCTACCTTGGGCAAGAGAACACTGAAGCTTTCTTT,CASSPLYLGQENTEAFF
12,few,TRBJ1-2,TRBV4-2,NA,TGTGCCAGCAGCCAAGGGCAGGGTGACTACACCTTC,CASSQGQGDYTF
18,NA,TRBJ1-1,TRBV2,NA,TGTGCCAGCAGTGAAGGGGCAGGGCTGGTGATAGGGAACACTGAAGCTTTCTTT,CASSEGAGLVIGNTEAFF
17,NA,TRBJ2-1,TRBV5-6,TRBD1,TGTGCCAGCAGCCGGCTGGTAGGGACAGGGGGCTTCAATGAGCAGTTCTTC,CASSRLVGTGGFNEQFF
15,NA,TRBJ1-2,TRBV28,TRBD1,TGTGCCAGCAGTCCCCTAGGGACAGGGGGCAATGGCTACACCTTC,CASSPLGTGGNGYTF
18,NA,TRBJ2-3,TRBV5-1,TRBD2,TGCGCCAGCAGCTCGCCGGGTAGCGGGGGGGTATACACAGATACGCAGTATTTT,CASSSPGSGGVYTDTQYF
14,NA,TRBJ2-1,TRBV19,TRBD2,TGTGCCAGTATGGCGGAACTAGCGAGCAATGAGCAGTTCTTC,CASMAELASNEQFF
14,NA,TRBJ2-3,TRBV12-5,NA,TGTGCTAGTGGTTTTTCCCTTCGCACAGATACGCAGTATTTT,CASGFSLRTDTQYF